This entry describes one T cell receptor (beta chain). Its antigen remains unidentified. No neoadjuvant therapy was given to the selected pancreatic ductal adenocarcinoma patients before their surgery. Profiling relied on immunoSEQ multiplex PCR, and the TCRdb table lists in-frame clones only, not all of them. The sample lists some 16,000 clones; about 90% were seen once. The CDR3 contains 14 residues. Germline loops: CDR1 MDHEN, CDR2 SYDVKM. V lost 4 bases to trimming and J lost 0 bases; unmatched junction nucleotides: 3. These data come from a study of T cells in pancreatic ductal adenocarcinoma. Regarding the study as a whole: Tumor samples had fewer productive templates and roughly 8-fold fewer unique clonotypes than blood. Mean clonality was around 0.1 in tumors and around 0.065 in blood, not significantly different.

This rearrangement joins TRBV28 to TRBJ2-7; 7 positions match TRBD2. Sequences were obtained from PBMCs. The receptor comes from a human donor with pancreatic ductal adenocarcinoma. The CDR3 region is CASSYERGSYEQYF. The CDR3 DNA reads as TGTGCCAGCAGTTACGAGCGGGGCTCCTACGAGCAGTACTTC.